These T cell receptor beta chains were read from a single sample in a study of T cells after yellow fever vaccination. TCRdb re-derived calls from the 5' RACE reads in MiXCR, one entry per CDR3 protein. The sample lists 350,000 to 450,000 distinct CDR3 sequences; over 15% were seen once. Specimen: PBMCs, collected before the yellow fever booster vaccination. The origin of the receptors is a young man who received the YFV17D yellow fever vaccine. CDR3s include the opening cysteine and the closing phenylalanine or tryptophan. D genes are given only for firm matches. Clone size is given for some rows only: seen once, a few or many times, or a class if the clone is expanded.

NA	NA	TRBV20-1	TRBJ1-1	TGCAGTGCTAGGCTCCCGAGCCTGAACACTGAAGCTTTCTTT	CSARLPSLNTEAFF
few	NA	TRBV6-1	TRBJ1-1	TGTGCCAGCAGTGTTGAGAACAGTGCGACTGAAGCTTTCTTT	CASSVENSATEAFF
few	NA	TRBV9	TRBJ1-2	TGTGCCAGCAGCATTCCCCACGGGGGGGGCTCTGGCTACACCTTC	CASSIPHGGGSGYTF
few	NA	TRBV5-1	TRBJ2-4	TGCGCCAGCAGCTTGGGCCGGGACTCGTTGGACATTCAGTACTTC	CASSLGRDSLDIQYF
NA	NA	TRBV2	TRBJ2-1	TGTGCCAGCAGTAAACCACAGGTGGGATCCTACAATGAGCAGTTCTTC	CASSKPQVGSYNEQFF
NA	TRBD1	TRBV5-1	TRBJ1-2	TGCGCCAGCAGCGTGGACAGGGGCATGCATGGCTACACCTTC	CASSVDRGMHGYTF
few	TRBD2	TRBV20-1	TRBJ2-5	TGCAGTGCTAGGGCGCTAGCGGGGGGTCAAGAGACCCAGTACTTC	CSARALAGGQETQYF
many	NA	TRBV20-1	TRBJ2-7	TGCAGTGCTAGGGGGGTGCGGGACCACGAGCAGTACTTC	CSARGVRDHEQYF
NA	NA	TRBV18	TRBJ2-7	TGTGCCAGCTCACCATCACGGACCGTCTACGAGCAGTACTTC	CASSPSRTVYEQYF
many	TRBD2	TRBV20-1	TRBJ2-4	TGCAGCGCCGGGAGGCTATCGAATCTAGCCAAAAACATTCAGTACTTC	CSAGRLSNLAKNIQYF
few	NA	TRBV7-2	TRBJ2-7	TGTGCCAGCAGGAAAATACAGGGTTCCTACGAGCAGTACTTC	CASRKIQGSYEQYF
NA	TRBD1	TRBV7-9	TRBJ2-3	TGTGCCAGTGAAGTACAGGGGACAGATACGCAGTATTTT	CASEVQGTDTQYF
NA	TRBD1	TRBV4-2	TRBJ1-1	TGTGCCAGCAGCCCTTTGACAGGGGGCGGCACTGAAGCTTTCTTT	CASSPLTGGGTEAFF
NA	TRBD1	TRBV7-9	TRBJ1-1	TGTGCCAGCAGCCCCACGGACAGGGGCAACACTGAAGCTTTCTTT	CASSPTDRGNTEAFF
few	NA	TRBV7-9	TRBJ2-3	TGTGCCAGCAGCTCGGAGCGGTTGGATACGCAGTATTTT	CASSSERLDTQYF
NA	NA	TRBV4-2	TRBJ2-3	TGTGCCAGCAGCCAAGTGGTGGTCCCAGATACGCAGTATTTT	CASSQVVVPDTQYF
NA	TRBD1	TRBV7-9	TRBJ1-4	TGTGCCAGCAGCTTAGGCGACAGGGAGAAACTGTTTTTT	CASSLGDREKLFF
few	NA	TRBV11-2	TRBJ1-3	TGTGCCAGCAGCTTACCCAGGTCCTCCTCTGGAAACACCATATATTTT	CASSLPRSSSGNTIYF
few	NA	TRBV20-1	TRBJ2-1	TGCAGTGCTAACAGGGAAGGGGGGGAGCAGTTCTTC	CSANREGGEQFF
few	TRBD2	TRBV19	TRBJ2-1	TGTGCCAGTAGCCACGGGGGGTACAATGAGCAGTTCTTC	CASSHGGYNEQFF
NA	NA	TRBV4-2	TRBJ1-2	TGTGCCAGCAGCCAAGATACCGCTCCAGGGGACGGCTACACCTTC	CASSQDTAPGDGYTF
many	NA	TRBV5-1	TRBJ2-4	TGCGCCAGCAGCTTGGGAGGCGAAAACATTCAGTACTTC	CASSLGGENIQYF
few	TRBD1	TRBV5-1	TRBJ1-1	TGCGCCAGCAGGTTCGAGACAGGGGGTAACACTGAAGCTTTCTTT	CASRFETGGNTEAFF
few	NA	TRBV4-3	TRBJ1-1	TGCGCCAGCAGCCGAGACAGAGGGGTAGCTTTCTTT	CASSRDRGVAFF
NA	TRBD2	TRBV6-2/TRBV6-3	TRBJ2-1	TGTGCCAGCACCAAAGGGACTAGCGGGCCCGACAATGAGCAGTTCTTC	CASTKGTSGPDNEQFF
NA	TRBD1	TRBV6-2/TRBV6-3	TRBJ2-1	TGTGCCAGCATGGACAGGGGGCTCGTTGGTGAGCAGTTCTTC	CASMDRGLVGEQFF
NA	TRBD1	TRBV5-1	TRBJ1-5	TGCGCCAGCAGGACAGGGGAAAATCAGCCCCAGCATTTT	CASRTGENQPQHF
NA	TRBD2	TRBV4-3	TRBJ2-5	TGCGCCAGCAGCCAAGATACTAGCGCACAAGAGACCCAGTACTTC	CASSQDTSAQETQYF
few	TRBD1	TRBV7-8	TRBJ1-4	TGTGCCAGCAGCTTCAGACAGGGGGCAATAGAAAAACTGTTTTTT	CASSFRQGAIEKLFF
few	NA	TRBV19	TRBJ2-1	TGTGCCAGTAGACGCTCCGGACTGGCCTACAATGAGCAGTTCTTC	CASRRSGLAYNEQFF
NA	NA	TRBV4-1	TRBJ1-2	TGCGCCAGCAGCCAAGGTTGGGGGCGCAGTGAGGGCTACACCTTC	CASSQGWGRSEGYTF